The clone carrying this TCR beta chain was seen ten or more times. Donation came from healthy Caucasian individuals in Russia who were aged about 6 to 100. A J-beta primer mix and a sample-barcoded 5' primer were used in a second PCR of roughly 6 to 12 cycles. A template-switch adaptor containing 12 random nucleotides labeled each cDNA molecule. MiXCR was run by TCRdb on the 5' RACE reads, yielding one entry per CDR3 protein. The table lists about 930,000 distinct CDR3 sequences, almost 30% of them singletons. The V segment lost 1 base and the J segment 5 bases; nucleotides outside the gene matches: 8. Germline values: CDR1 MNHEY, CDR2 SVGAGI. This CDR3 comprises 15 residues. This entry is derived from a study of blood T cells in healthy people across ages. The same sample was also studied in work on T cells of mothers and their children. That work adds: Whatever RNA was extracted went entirely into cDNA synthesis, at about 1.5 ug per 15 ul.

The sample taken for sequencing was blood. The rearrangement uses TRBV6-5 and TRBJ2-7, with 7 bases that match TRBD2. The TCR sequence derives from a woman aged 40 to 50 in good health. The CDR3 DNA reads TGTGCCAGCAGTTACTTTTGGACTAGTTCGAACGAGCAGTACTTC. Encoded protein: CASSYFWTSSNEQYF.